The rows below give T cell receptor beta chains drawn from one sample of a study of OX40 agonist ivuxolimab in advanced cancers. Assay used: immunoSEQ multiplex PCR; TCRdb lists only in-frame clones, some missing. The table has 82,000 or so clones, 75% to 90% seen once; the top ten hold 2% to 2.5%. The sample in question was CD4+ or CD8+ T cells sorted from blood, obtained in a trial of the OX40 agonist ivuxolimab. These receptors all come from an adult with an advanced solid tumor such as melanoma, head and neck, liver or kidney cancer. Each CDR3 is given with its conserved first and last residue. The order of the fields is CDR3 protein, V gene, clone size, D gene. The D gene is left open where the match is weak. Expanded clones are given a class, and other clones once, few, many or no size at all.

CASTQVTYYGYTF,TRBV2,-,-
CASSERERGATNYGYTF,TRBV6-1,-,-
CASKVAGLYEQYF,TRBV2,-,TRBD2
CASSQGAWNTGELFF,TRBV18,-,TRBD1
CASSLSWDRGLRGGYTF,TRBV7-9,few,TRBD1
CASGQGDYGYTF,TRBV2,-,TRBD1
CASSPPPDRSGTDTQYF,TRBV9,-,-
CASSARTGPTPLHF,TRBV25-1,few,TRBD1
CASSSRGDPAAANSPLHF,TRBV27,-,-
CASSFVSGPLNTEAFF,TRBV7-2,-,-
CATSREQSSYEQYF,TRBV15,once,-
CASSRLAGDDIAKNIQYF,TRBV7-2,-,TRBD2
CASTPVGDAKNYGYTF,TRBV2,once,-
CASGGVSNEKLFF,TRBV6-5,-,-
CASSLTADYGYTF,TRBV5-5,once,-
CASSRTRQGNGYTF,TRBV5-5,-,TRBD1
CASSFNQGEAGELFF,TRBV18,-,TRBD1
CASSKGDRASPLHF,TRBV5-1,-,TRBD1
CASTKRTGGNTEAFF,TRBV19,-,TRBD1
CASMGRGTRYEQYF,TRBV2,-,-
CASSSPDRHGGYTF,TRBV18,-,TRBD1
CASSFPGTTRAGTEAFF,TRBV7-3,-,-
CASSVGSSYEQYF,TRBV9,-,-